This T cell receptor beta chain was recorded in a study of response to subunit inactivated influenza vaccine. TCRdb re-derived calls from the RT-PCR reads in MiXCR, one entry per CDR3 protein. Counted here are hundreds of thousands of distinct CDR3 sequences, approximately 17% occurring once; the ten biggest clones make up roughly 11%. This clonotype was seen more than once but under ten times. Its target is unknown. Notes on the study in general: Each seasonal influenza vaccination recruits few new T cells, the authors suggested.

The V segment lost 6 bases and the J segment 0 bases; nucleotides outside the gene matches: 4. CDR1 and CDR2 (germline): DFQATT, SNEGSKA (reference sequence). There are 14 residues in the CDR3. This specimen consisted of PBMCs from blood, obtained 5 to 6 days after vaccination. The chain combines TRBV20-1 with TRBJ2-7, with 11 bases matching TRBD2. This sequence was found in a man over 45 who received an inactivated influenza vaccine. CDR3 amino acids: CSAETSGSSYEQYF. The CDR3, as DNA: TGCAGTGCCGAAACTAGCGGGAGCTCCTACGAGCAGTACTTC.